Listed below are T cell receptor beta chains from one sample, sequenced in a study of cytomegalovirus exposure and HLA in healthy donors. TCRdb keeps only in-frame clones here, not all; method: immunoSEQ multiplex PCR. Here the sample spans some 150,000 clones, around 72% being singletons. Sequenced: PBMCs. These receptors all come from a man aged 18 to 29 in good health and CMV-seropositive. Both conserved end residues are part of each CDR3. D genes are given only for firm matches. Only part of the rows carry a size: once, few, many, or a class if the clone is expanded.

V	J	D	size	CDR3	DNA
TRBV19	TRBJ1-5	NA	NA	CASSLNLHQPQHF	TGTGCCAGTAGTCTAAATTTACATCAGCCCCAGCATTTT
TRBV19	TRBJ2-5	TRBD2	NA	CASRRGNGETQYF	TGTGCCAGTAGGCGGGGGAACGGGGAGACCCAGTACTTC
TRBV6-6	TRBJ1-2	NA	NA	CASSSSRYGYTF	TGTGCCAGCAGTTCCTCACGGTATGGCTACACCTTC
TRBV29-1	TRBJ1-4	NA	once	CSVGRSRVDEKLFF	TGCAGCGTTGGGAGAAGCAGGGTGGATGAAAAACTGTTTTTT
TRBV4-1	TRBJ2-7	NA	NA	CASSHGRSRAYEQYF	TGCGCCAGCAGCCATGGACGGTCGCGGGCCTACGAGCAGTACTTC
TRBV7-9	TRBJ1-4	TRBD1	few	CASSPNQRGRNEKLFF	TGTGCCAGCAGCCCTAACCAAAGGGGGCGGAATGAAAAACTGTTTTTT
TRBV9	TRBJ1-6	TRBD1	NA	CASSVEGQGSGPLHF	TGTGCCAGCAGCGTAGAGGGACAGGGATCGGGGCCCCTCCACTTT
TRBV27	TRBJ1-5	NA	few	CASSLIGQSNQPQHF	TGTGCCAGCAGTTTAATTGGCCAGTCCAATCAGCCCCAGCATTTT
TRBV28	TRBJ1-5	NA	NA	CASRKSRVYGQPQHF	TGTGCCAGCAGGAAAAGCAGGGTATATGGTCAGCCCCAGCATTTT
TRBV4-2	TRBJ2-2	NA	few	CASSQGIGGTNTGELFF	TGTGCCAGCAGCCAAGGGATTGGGGGCACGAACACCGGGGAGCTGTTTTTT
TRBV4-2	TRBJ1-4	NA	NA	CASSQGQATNEKLFF	TGTGCCAGCAGCCAAGGACAGGCAACTAATGAAAAACTGTTTTTT
TRBV7-8	TRBJ1-5	NA	NA	CASSFRGLGGNQPQHF	TGTGCCAGCAGCTTTCGGGGTTTGGGAGGAAATCAGCCCCAGCATTTT
TRBV7-2	TRBJ2-3	TRBD2	NA	CASSLGISGRAVPDTQYF	TGTGCCAGCAGCTTAGGGATTAGCGGGAGGGCCGTCCCAGATACGCAGTATTTT
TRBV27	TRBJ2-7	TRBD2	once	CASSLAGVREQYF	TGTGCCAGCAGTTTGGCGGGAGTGCGCGAGCAGTACTTC
TRBV6-1	TRBJ2-7	NA	NA	CASSDQTLRSYEQYF	TGTGCCAGCAGTGATCAAACTTTGCGGTCTTACGAGCAGTACTTC
TRBV9	TRBJ1-2	NA	NA	CASSVDGVEGYTF	TGTGCCAGCAGCGTAGATGGAGTAGAGGGCTACACCTTC
TRBV5-1	TRBJ1-1	NA	NA	CASSWGPNTEAFF	TGCGCCAGCAGCTGGGGCCCGAACACTGAAGCTTTCTTT
TRBV19	TRBJ2-5	NA	NA	CASSGDKETQYF	TGTGCCAGTAGTGGGGACAAAGAGACCCAGTACTTC
TRBV19	TRBJ1-4	TRBD1	NA	CASSIGQGGKLFF	TGTGCCAGTAGTATCGGGCAGGGGGGAAAACTGTTTTTT